This is a list of T cell receptor beta chains from one sample in a study of T cell responses to AZD1222 COVID-19 vaccine. Data came from immunoSEQ multiplex PCR; TCRdb stores just in-frame clones and leaves some out. The table records approximately 70,000 clones, more than 75% of them present only once. Sequencing was performed on peripheral blood, taken 28 days after the second dose of the MenACWY control vaccine. All receptors come from an adult who received the MenACWY meningococcal vaccine as a control. CDR3s leave out the opening cysteine and the closing phenylalanine or tryptophan.

TRBJ1-6,TRBV5-6,13,ASSPPGTTNSPLH
TRBJ1-2,TRBV18,12,ASSSQQDNYGYT
TRBJ1-2,TRBV12-3/TRBV12-4,11,ASSFRGSYGYT
TRBJ2-7,TRBV4-3,12,ASSPSIRNYEQY
TRBJ1-6,TRBV3-1/TRBV3-2,11,ASSQDIESPLH
TRBJ1-1,TRBV5-1,12,ASSLEQEGTEAF
TRBJ2-5,TRBV19,15,ASSTAEEGYRKETQY
TRBJ2-5,TRBV2,12,ASSNQGGLETQY
TRBJ1-6,TRBV15,14,ATSSATGADNSPLH
TRBJ1-5,TRBV18,13,ASSPNTGKSQPQH
TRBJ1-6,TRBV6-1,9,ASTLWGPLH
TRBJ1-1,TRBV13,12,ASSPLGGRGEAF
TRBJ2-7,TRBV19,10,ASSIGASEQY
TRBJ2-2,TRBV29-1,11,SATGGWTGELF
TRBJ1-1,TRBV14,14,ASSQRLLGGGTEAF
TRBJ2-3,TRBV2,13,ASSEGQAERDTQY
TRBJ1-1,TRBV7-9,12,ASRGTGAFTEAF
TRBJ1-1,TRBV12-3/TRBV12-4,11,ASSFQVNTEAF
TRBJ1-4,TRBV5-1,15,ASSSHQRQGGMEKLF
TRBJ1-1,TRBV6-5,10,ASSTGTLEAF
TRBJ2-2,TRBV19,13,ASSMTGTQTGELF
TRBJ1-5,TRBV5-6,14,ASSPGGGQGNQPQH
TRBJ2-1,TRBV3-1/TRBV3-2,15,ASSLLTSGIQFNEQF
TRBJ2-2,TRBV19,11,ASSISGGGELF
TRBJ2-7,TRBV4-1,10,ASSQEWGEQY
TRBJ2-2,TRBV7-6,14,ASSLGGGANTGELF
TRBJ2-7,TRBV7-2,10,ASSLVDDEQY
TRBJ1-4,TRBV3-1/TRBV3-2,13,ASSPPGQGGEKLF
TRBJ1-3,TRBV9,12,ASSSRTGGNTIY
TRBJ2-1,TRBV11-3,12,ASSLEGYNNEQF
TRBJ1-2,TRBV28,12,ASSRRGRNYGYT
TRBJ2-7,TRBV7-4,13,ASSSRTSGSYEQY
TRBJ2-7,TRBV5-1,13,ASSLTGVGSYEQY
TRBJ1-1,TRBV14,11,ASSQAGATEAF
TRBJ1-2,TRBV4-3,12,ASSLTGANYGYT
TRBJ2-1,TRBV12-5,14,ASGLTPGQRNNEQF
TRBJ2-7,TRBV4-3,12,ASSQEAVTGEQY
TRBJ1-5,TRBV15,11,ATSSLQGQPQH
TRBJ1-2,TRBV2,10,ASAPGTDGYT
TRBJ1-5,TRBV2,12,ASSENVPPSPQH
TRBJ2-7,TRBV5-4,11,ASSRDRGEEQY
TRBJ2-3,TRBV3-1/TRBV3-2,11,ASSLVPADTQY
TRBJ2-1,TRBV6-2/TRBV6-3,12,ASSRGGSSNEQF
TRBJ1-1,TRBV20-1,12,SASLGWVGTEAF
TRBJ2-5,TRBV7-2,12,ASSLGPGRETQY
TRBJ1-6,TRBV28,13,ASSFTSGGNSPLH
TRBJ1-1,TRBV6-5,13,ASSYWGGRNTEAF